This T cell receptor (beta chain) is drawn from a study of blood T cell repertoires in COVID-19. Study-level information: Samples representing acute and convalescent COVID-19 were sourced from the United States, Italy and Spain.

From germline, CDR1 is SGHRS and CDR2 YFSETQ. The V segment lost 1 base and the J segment 5 bases; nucleotides outside the gene matches: 2. CDR3 length: 14 residues. Sequencing was performed with immunoSEQ multiplex PCR; in TCRdb, only in-frame clones are kept and a portion is missing. Of under 200,000 clones detected, 88% appear once; the ten largest clones hold 5% to 6.5%. The clonotype comes from a man in his forties or fifties with active or convalescent COVID-19. Sequenced: peripheral blood. V usage is TRBV5-1 and J usage is TRBJ2-5; the match to TRBD1 covers 10 bases. CDR3 bases: TGCGCCAGCAGCTTGCCGGACAGGGGGGAGACCCAGTACTTC. It encodes CASSLPDRGETQYF.